One and the same sample provided the 26 T cell receptor beta chains below, sequenced in a study of cytotoxic CD8 clonotypes in ibrutinib-treated CLL. Clones were sequenced by immunoSEQ multiplex PCR, and TCRdb holds only the in-frame ones, with some missing. Here the sample spans some 350,000 clones, 67% being singletons. This sample comprised PBMCs, obtained after 36 months of ibrutinib treatment. Source of these receptors: a human donor with chronic lymphocytic leukemia.

This CDR3 reads CASSLGPLLGDEQFF. CDR3 DNA sequence: TGTGCCAGCAGCTTGGGCCCCCTACTGGGGGATGAGCAGTTCTTC. The rearrangement links TRBV5-4 to TRBJ2-1, with D perhaps given as TRBD1 or TRBD2 (5 bases each). Germline-derived CDR1 and CDR2 are SGHNT and YYREEE (reference sequence). The CDR3 consists of 15 residues. V shed 0 bases and J shed 8 bases, with 15 bases lying between them. The variable domain in full, completed from reference TRBV5-4 and TRBJ2-1, reads ETGVTQSPTHLIKTRGQQVTLRCSSQSGHNTVSWYQQALGQGPQFIFQYYREEENGRGNFPPRFSGLQFPNYSSELNVNALELDDSALYLCASSLGPLLGDEQFFGPGTRLTVL.

The rearrangement links TRBV2 to TRBJ1-5, with D maybe TRBD1 (6 bases). Germline assignment: CDR1 SNHLY and CDR2 FYNNEI. V lost 3 bases and J 0 bases, leaving 6 bases between the germline ends. The CDR3 covers 14 residues. CDR3 bases: TGTGCCAGCAGTGAGGACAGTAGCAATCAGCCCCAGCATTTT. This gives the protein CASSEDSSNQPQHF.

This clone occurred a few times. CDR3 in DNA: TGTGCCAGCAGCGCATTGGACATCTCCTACGAGCAGTACTTC. Translated: CASSALDISYEQYF. The gene calls are TRBV9 and TRBJ2-7; tentative D call: TRBD1 (5 bases). CDR1 and CDR2 from the germline V gene are SGDLS and YYNGEE. This CDR3 has 14 residues. V was clipped by 3 bases and J by 0 bases, with 10 bases between them.

This clone turned up a few times. The chain carries TRBV7-3 and TRBJ2-1, with unresolved D. The V end lost 4 bases, the J end lost 0 bases, and 16 bases lay between the germline ends. Germline CDR1 reads SGHTA; CDR2 reads FQGTGA. This CDR3 is built from 17 residues. DNA for the CDR3: TGTGCCAGCAGCTCAAGAGGCCCTGTACCCTCCTACAATGAGCAGTTCTTC. This translates into CASSSRGPVPSYNEQFF.

The J gene is TRBJ1-1, the V gene TRBV28; 8 bases are shared with TRBD1. The CDR3 is 12 amino acids. V shed 6 bases and J 4 bases; nucleotides not matched to a gene: 1. Germline CDR1 and CDR2: MDHEN and SYDVKM. This chain's CDR3 is CASRTGGTEAFF. In DNA form, the CDR3 reads TGTGCCAGCAGAACAGGGGGCACTGAAGCTTTCTTT.

This chain connects TRBV29-1 to TRBJ2-7; D gene ambiguous. There are 11 residues in the CDR3. Trimming removed 3 bases at V and 3 bases at J, with 6 bases between. The germline V gene encodes CDR1 SQVTM and CDR2 ANQGSEA. The CDR3 DNA is TGCAGCGTTGAGAGTTACTACGAGCAGTACTTC. Its translation: CSVESYYEQYF.

This chain connects TRBV28 to TRBJ2-5; D is perhaps TRBD2 (6 bases). Trimming removed 7 bases from V and 1 base from J, with 10 bases in between. Germline values: CDR1 MDHEN, CDR2 SYDVKM. CDR3 length equals 13 residues. Written as DNA, the CDR3 is TGTGCCAGCACCGGGACTTTCCAAGAGACCCAGTACTTC. Amino acid sequence: CASTGTFQETQYF.

The chain carries TRBV5-6 and TRBJ2-5; D assignment may be TRBD1 or TRBD2 (5 bases each). V lost 2 bases to trimming and J lost 1 base, with 15 bases between them. This CDR3 has 16 amino acids. In germline, CDR1 is SGHDT, CDR2 YYEEEE. The CDR3 here is CASSFLNQGPQETQYF. The CDR3 DNA reads TGTGCCAGCAGCTTCTTAAATCAGGGACCCCAAGAGACCCAGTACTTC.

This sequence joins TRBV7-3 and TRBJ1-6; possibly TRBD1 for D (5 bases). This CDR3 has 14 residues. Germline loops: CDR1 SGHTA, CDR2 FQGTGA. The V and J ends lost 5 bases and 5 bases respectively, with 10 bases between them. The DNA for the CDR3 is TGTGCCAGCAGCAAAGGCAGGGATAATTCACCCCTCCACTTT. It yields the protein CASSKGRDNSPLHF.

J is TRBJ1-6 and V is TRBV7-6, with D possibly matching TRBD1 (6 bases). V shed 5 bases and J shed 9 bases, with 17 bases lying between them. The CDR3 spans 15 residues. Germline lookup yields CDR1 SGHVS and CDR2 FNYEAQ. The CDR3 DNA follows: TGTGCCAGCAGCCCCCAGGGATTGGGGGCTTCACCCCTCCACTTT. It yields the protein CASSPQGLGASPLHF.

This clone was detected a few times. The V gene is TRBV5-1, the J gene TRBJ2-7, with D perhaps matching TRBD2 (6 bases). This CDR3 is built from 13 residues. The V and J ends lost 3 bases and 5 bases respectively, with 12 bases between them. Germline lookup yields CDR1 SGHRS and CDR2 YFSETQ. The CDR3 loop is CASSSGLFDEQYF. Here the CDR3 DNA reads TGCGCCAGCAGCTCCGGACTATTCGACGAGCAGTACTTC.

This chain links TRBV9 with TRBJ1-4, with 8 bases matching TRBD1. CDR1 is SGDLS, CDR2 YYNGEE, per germline. The length of the CDR3 is 16 residues. Losses at the gene ends were 4 bases for V and 8 bases for J; bases not matched to a gene: 13. The CDR3 region is CASSTNRQGRREKLFF. As DNA, the CDR3 is TGTGCCAGCAGCACGAACCGACAGGGGAGACGAGAAAAACTGTTTTTT. The full variable domain, rest sourced from reference TRBV9 and TRBJ1-4, is DSGVTQTPKHLITATGQRVTLRCSPRSGDLSVYWYQQSLDQGLQFLIQYYNGEERAKGNILERFSAQQFPDLHSELNLSSLELGDSALYFCASSTNRQGRREKLFFGSGTQLSVL.

This chain joins TRBV5-1 and TRBJ1-1, with D possibly TRBD1 on 5 matching bases. This CDR3 is built from 14 residues. CDR1 is SGHRS and CDR2 is YFSETQ in the germline V gene. V lost 0 bases and J 11 bases, leaving 17 bases between the germline ends. The CDR3 DNA reads TGCGCCAGCAGCTTGGAAGGGGCCCTTTCCCCGGCTTTCTTT. Its translation is CASSLEGALSPAFF.

J is TRBJ2-7 and V is TRBV25-1, with 7 bases aligning to TRBD2. In germline, CDR1 is MGHDK, CDR2 SYGVNS. The CDR3 length is 14 residues. Unmatched junction bases numbered 11, after V lost 1 base and J lost 11 bases. The CDR3 region is CASSELSHESGEYF. CDR3 bases: TGTGCCAGCAGTGAATTGTCCCATGAGAGCGGGGAGTACTTC.

This sequence joins TRBV5-5 and TRBJ2-7; no clear D. Trimming stripped 0 bases from V and 1 base from J, with 14 bases between. The germline gives CDR1 SGHKS, CDR2 YYEKEE (reference sequence). The CDR3 spans 16 residues. Written as DNA, the CDR3 is TGTGCCAGCAGCTTGGAGGGTGGCCTGGAATCCTACGAGCAGTACTTC. This translates into CASSLEGGLESYEQYF.

The sample holds a few counts of this clone. The genes are TRBV11-2 and TRBJ2-6; possibly TRBD1 for D (6 bases). Germline values: CDR1 SGHAT, CDR2 FQNNGV. V lost 1 base and J lost 2, with 12 bases in between. The CDR3 has 17 residues. CDR3: CASSLVGRGPGANVLTF. The CDR3 DNA reads as TGTGCCAGCAGCTTAGTCGGCAGGGGTCCTGGGGCCAACGTCCTGACTTTC.

This chain connects TRBV10-2 to TRBJ2-7, with 8 bases aligning to TRBD2. Germline loops: CDR1 WSHSY, CDR2 SAAADI. This CDR3 spans 14 amino acids. J lost 0 bases, V lost 7 bases, and 5 bases had no gene match. The CDR3 DNA sequence: TGCGCCAGCACTCCCGGGACTAGCTCCTACGAGCAGTACTTC. Translating it yields CASTPGTSSYEQYF.

The rearrangement joins TRBV13 to TRBJ1-1; tentatively, D is TRBD1 (5 bases). CDR1 and CDR2 from the germline V gene are PRHDT and FYEKMQ (reference sequence). Trimming stripped 5 bases from V and 2 bases from J, with 12 bases between. CDR3 length equals 14 residues. CDR3 sequence: CASSPRGLNTEAFF. CDR3 coding DNA: TGTGCCAGCAGCCCACGGGGGTTAAACACTGAAGCTTTCTTT.

V is TRBV5-1 and J is TRBJ2-7; 7 bases line up with TRBD1. The junction had 3 bases not matched to a gene; V was cut back by 0 bases and J by 0 bases. The CDR3 loop spans 15 amino acids. The V gene's germline CDR1 is SGHRS and CDR2 YFSETQ. The CDR3 sequence is CASSLEGANSYEQYF. The CDR3, as DNA: TGCGCCAGCAGCTTGGAGGGGGCAAACTCCTACGAGCAGTACTTC.

This clone is a singleton in its sample. The CDR3: CASSGSGTTAHEQYF. DNA for the CDR3: TGCGCCAGCAGTGGCTCCGGGACCACCGCCCACGAGCAGTACTTC. The chain couples TRBV10-1 to TRBJ2-7; D might be TRBD1 or TRBD2, each matching 5 bases. Germline V gene data show CDR1 as WNHNN and CDR2 as SYGVQD (reference sequence). V was pared by 4 bases and J by 5 bases, with 18 bases between. CDR3 size: 15 residues.

This clone has a handful of counts. The chain links TRBV28 to TRBJ2-2; 9 bases fit TRBD2. Losses at the gene ends were 5 bases for V and 4 bases for J; bases not matched to a gene: 2. CDR1 and CDR2 from the germline V gene are MDHEN and SYDVKM. The CDR3 totals 14 residues. Here the CDR3 reads CASSRAGGTGELFF. In DNA form, the CDR3 reads TGTGCCAGCAGTAGAGCGGGAGGCACCGGGGAGCTGTTTTTT.

This chain uses TRBV12-5 with TRBJ1-2; no reliable D call. This CDR3 contains 13 residues. V was clipped by 1 base and J by 4 bases, with 7 bases between them. The germline gives CDR1 LGHNT, CDR2 FRNRAP. The CDR3 is CASGLAPRYGYTF. CDR3 DNA sequence: TGTGCTAGTGGTTTGGCCCCCCGCTATGGCTACACCTTC.

The chain carries TRBV5-1 and TRBJ2-1; D is perhaps TRBD2 (6 bases). Looked up from germline, CDR1 is SGHRS and CDR2 is YFSETQ. The CDR3 sequence is 14 residues long. V lost 2 bases, J lost 5 bases, and 11 bases lay in between. CDR3 loop: CASSLGDWDNEQFF. In nucleotides, the CDR3 is TGCGCCAGCAGCTTAGGGGACTGGGACAATGAGCAGTTCTTC.

This chain joins TRBV7-8 and TRBJ2-7; D ambiguous. Germline CDR1 SGHVS, CDR2 FQNEAQ. Trimming stripped 5 bases from V and 0 bases from J, with 5 bases between. There are 12 residues in the CDR3. The CDR3 region has the DNA TGTGCCAGCAGCCCTACCTCCTACGAGCAGTACTTC. It yields the protein CASSPTSYEQYF.

This sequence joins TRBV9 and TRBJ2-3; 8 bases align to TRBD1. This CDR3 has 19 residues. V lost 0 bases and J lost 2; bases outside the gene matches: 14. CDR1 and CDR2 from the germline V gene are SGDLS and YYNGEE. Written as DNA, the CDR3 is TGTGCCAGCAGCGTAGCTACGCCAGGGGGCGTCGGGAACACAGATACGCAGTATTTT. Protein: CASSVATPGGVGNTDTQYF.

This clone was seen once. The genes are TRBV10-1 and TRBJ2-7; perhaps TRBD2 as D (5 bases). The CDR3 runs 15 residues. The V and J ends lost 0 bases and 5 bases respectively, with 14 bases between them. Germline V gene data show CDR1 as WNHNN and CDR2 as SYGVQD (reference sequence). Written as DNA, the CDR3 is TGCGCCAGCAGTGAGTCGGCTAGAGGAGGCGACGAGCAGTACTTC. This translates into CASSESARGGDEQYF.